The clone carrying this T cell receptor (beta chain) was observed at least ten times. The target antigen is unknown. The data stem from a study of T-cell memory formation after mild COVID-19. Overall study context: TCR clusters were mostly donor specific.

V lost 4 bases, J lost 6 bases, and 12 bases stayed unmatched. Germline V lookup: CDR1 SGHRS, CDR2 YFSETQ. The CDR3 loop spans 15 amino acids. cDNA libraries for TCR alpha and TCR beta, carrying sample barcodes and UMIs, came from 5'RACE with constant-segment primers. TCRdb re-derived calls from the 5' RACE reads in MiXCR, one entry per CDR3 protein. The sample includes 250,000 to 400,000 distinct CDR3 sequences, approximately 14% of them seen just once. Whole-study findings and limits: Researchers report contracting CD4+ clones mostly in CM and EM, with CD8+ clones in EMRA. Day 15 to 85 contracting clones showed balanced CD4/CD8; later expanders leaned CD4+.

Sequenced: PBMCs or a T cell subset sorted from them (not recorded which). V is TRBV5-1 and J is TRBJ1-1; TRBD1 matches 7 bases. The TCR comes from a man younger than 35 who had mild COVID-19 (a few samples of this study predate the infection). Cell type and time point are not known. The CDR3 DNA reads TGCGCCAGCAGCATCCTACAGGGGATTCCCCCTGAAGCTTTCTTT. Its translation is CASSILQGIPPEAFF. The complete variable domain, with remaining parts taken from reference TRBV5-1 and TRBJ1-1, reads KAGVTQTPRYLIKTRGQQVTLSCSPISGHRSVSWYQQTPGQGLQFLFEYFSETQRNKGNFPGRFSGRQFSNSRSEMNVSTLELGDSALYLCASSILQGIPPEAFFGQGTRLTVV.